What follows describes a single TCR beta chain. The sample comes from a study of blood T cell repertoires in COVID-19. Study as a whole: Sites in the United States, Italy and Spain provided acute and convalescent COVID-19 samples. In each case, the material was cDNA or gDNA derived from T cells, B-cell-depleted T cells, or PBMCs.

The CDR3 loop spans 12 amino acids. Germline V gives CDR1 LNHDA, CDR2 SQIVND (reference sequence). V dropped 7 bases and J dropped 7; count of bases not matched to a gene: 4. Some clones are missing from TCRdb's copy, which holds only in-frame ones; the method was immunoSEQ multiplex PCR. The repertoire holds around 320,000 clones, with over 75% as singletons. Sequencing was done on a sample of peripheral blood. J is TRBJ2-1 and V is TRBV19; 7 nucleotides line up with TRBD1. The sequence was collected from a human donor in a cohort sampled during active COVID-19. The CDR3 DNA reads TGTGCCAGTAATACAGGGGAAAATGAGCAGTTCTTC. Translation: CASNTGENEQFF.